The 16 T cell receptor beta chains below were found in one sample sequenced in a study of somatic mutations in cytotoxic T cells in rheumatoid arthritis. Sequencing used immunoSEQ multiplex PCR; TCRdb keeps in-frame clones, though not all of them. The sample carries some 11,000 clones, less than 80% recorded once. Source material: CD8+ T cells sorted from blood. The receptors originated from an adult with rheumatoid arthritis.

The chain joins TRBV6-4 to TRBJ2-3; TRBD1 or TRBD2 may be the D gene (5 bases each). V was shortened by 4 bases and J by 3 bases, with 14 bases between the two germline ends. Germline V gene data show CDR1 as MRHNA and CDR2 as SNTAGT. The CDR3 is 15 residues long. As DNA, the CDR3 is TGTGCCAGCAGTGCAGGGCGGGCGGAAACAGATACGCAGTATTTT. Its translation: CASSAGRAETDTQYF.

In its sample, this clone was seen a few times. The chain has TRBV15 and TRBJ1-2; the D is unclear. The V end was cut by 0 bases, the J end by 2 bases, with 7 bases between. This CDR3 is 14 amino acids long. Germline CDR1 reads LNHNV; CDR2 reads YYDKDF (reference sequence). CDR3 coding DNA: TGTGCCACCAGCAGAGATGCACTCAACTATGGCTACACCTTC. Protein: CATSRDALNYGYTF.

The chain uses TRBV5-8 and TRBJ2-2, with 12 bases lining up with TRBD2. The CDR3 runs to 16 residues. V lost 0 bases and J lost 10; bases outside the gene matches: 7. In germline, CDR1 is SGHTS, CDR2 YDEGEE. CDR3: CASSLGTSGILEELFF. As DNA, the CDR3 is TGTGCCAGCAGCTTGGGGACTAGCGGGATTTTAGAGGAGCTGTTTTTT. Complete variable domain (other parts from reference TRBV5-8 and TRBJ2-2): EAGVTQSPTHLIKTRGQQATLRCSPISGHTSVYWYQQALGLGLQFLLWYDEGEERNRGNFPPRFSGRQFPNYSSELNVNALELEDSALYLCASSLGTSGILEELFFGEGSRLTVL.

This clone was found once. For the CDR3, the DNA is TGTGCCAGCAGCCCCGACCCGAACACCATATATTTT. It is translated as CASSPDPNTIYF. The genes are TRBV28 and TRBJ1-3; D is undetermined. V dropped 6 bases and J dropped 7 bases, with 10 bases sitting between them. The CDR3 has 12 amino acids. CDR1 and CDR2 from the germline V gene are MDHEN and SYDVKM.

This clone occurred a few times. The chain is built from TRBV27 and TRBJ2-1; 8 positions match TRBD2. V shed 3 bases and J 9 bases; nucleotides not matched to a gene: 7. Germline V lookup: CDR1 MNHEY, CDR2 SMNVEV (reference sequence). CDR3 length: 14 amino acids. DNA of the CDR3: TGTGCCAGCAGTTTGAGCGGGAGCTCGGGTGAGCAGTTCTTC. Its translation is CASSLSGSSGEQFF.

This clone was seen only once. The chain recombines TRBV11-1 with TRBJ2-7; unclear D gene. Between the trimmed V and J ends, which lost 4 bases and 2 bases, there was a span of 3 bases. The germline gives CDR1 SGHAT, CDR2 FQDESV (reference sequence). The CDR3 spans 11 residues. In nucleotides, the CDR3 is TGTGCCAGCAGCTACACCTACGAGCAGTACTTC. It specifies CASSYTYEQYF.

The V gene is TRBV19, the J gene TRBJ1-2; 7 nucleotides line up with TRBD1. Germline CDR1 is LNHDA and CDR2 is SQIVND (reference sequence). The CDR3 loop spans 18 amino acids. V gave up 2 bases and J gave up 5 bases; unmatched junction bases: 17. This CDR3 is CASSIIKAQEQGFYGYTF. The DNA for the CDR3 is TGTGCCAGTAGTATAATAAAGGCACAGGAACAGGGGTTTTATGGCTACACCTTC.

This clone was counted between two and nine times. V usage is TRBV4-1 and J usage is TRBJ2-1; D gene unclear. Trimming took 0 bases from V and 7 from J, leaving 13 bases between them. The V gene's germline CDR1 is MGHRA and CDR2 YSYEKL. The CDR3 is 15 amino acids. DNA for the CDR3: TGCGCCAGCAGCCAAGACCGCAGCTACATGAATGAGCAGTTCTTC. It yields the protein CASSQDRSYMNEQFF.

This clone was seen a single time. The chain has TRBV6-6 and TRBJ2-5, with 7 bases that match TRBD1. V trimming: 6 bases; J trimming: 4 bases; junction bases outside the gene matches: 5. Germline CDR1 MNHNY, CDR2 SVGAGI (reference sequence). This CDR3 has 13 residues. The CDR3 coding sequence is TGTGCCAGCAGAACAGGGGCTACAGAGACCCAGTACTTC. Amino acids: CASRTGATETQYF.

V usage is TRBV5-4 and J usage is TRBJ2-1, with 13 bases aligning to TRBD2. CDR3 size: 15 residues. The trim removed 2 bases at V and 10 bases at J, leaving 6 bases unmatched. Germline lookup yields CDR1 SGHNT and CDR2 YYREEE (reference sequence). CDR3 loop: CASSFGTSGIGEQFF. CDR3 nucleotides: TGTGCCAGCAGCTTCGGGACTAGCGGGATTGGGGAGCAGTTCTTC.

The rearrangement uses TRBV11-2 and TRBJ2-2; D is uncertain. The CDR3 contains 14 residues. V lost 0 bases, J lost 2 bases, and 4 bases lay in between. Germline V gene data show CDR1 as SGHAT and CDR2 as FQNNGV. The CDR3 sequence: CASSLEGNTGELFF. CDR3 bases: TGTGCCAGCAGCTTAGAAGGCAACACCGGGGAGCTGTTTTTT.

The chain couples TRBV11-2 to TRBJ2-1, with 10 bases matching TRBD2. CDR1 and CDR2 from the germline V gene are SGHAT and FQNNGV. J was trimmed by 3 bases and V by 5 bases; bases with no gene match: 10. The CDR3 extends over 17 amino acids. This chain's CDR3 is CASSQGSGTSVYNEQFF. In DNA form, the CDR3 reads TGTGCCAGCAGCCAGGGTTCCGGGACTAGCGTCTACAATGAGCAGTTCTTC.

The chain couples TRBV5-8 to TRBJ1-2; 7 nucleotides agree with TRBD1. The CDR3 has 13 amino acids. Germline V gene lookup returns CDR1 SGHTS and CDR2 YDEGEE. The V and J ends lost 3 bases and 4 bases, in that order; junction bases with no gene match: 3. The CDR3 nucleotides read TGTGCCAGCAGCTCTAGGGGGCTCTATGGCTACACCTTC. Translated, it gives CASSSRGLYGYTF.

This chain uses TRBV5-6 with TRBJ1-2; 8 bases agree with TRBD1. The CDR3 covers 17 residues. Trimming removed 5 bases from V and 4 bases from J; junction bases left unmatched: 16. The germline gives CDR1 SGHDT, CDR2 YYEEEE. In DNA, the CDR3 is TGTGCCAGCAGTACCTGGGCCGGACAGGGAAGAATCTATGGCTACACCTTC. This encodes CASSTWAGQGRIYGYTF.

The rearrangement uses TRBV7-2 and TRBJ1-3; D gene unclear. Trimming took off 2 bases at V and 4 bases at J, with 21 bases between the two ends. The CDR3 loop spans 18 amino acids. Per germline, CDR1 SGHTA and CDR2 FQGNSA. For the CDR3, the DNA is TGTGCCAGCAGCTTAAATCCCTGGGAGGCTCGGAAAGGAAACACCATATATTTT. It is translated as CASSLNPWEARKGNTIYF.

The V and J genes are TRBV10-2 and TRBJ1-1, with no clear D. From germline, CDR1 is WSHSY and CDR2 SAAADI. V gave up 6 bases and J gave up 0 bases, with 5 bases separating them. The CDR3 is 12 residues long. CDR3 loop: CASSLMNTEAFF. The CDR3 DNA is TGCGCCAGCAGCCTCATGAACACTGAAGCTTTCTTT.